The present TCR beta chain was sequenced within a study of T cell responses to AZD1222 COVID-19 vaccine. Findings and caveats of the study: Targets within unmutated variant regions were reportedly found for nearly half of spike-specific TCRs. Spike-specific TCRs gained breadth and depth after people received two AZD1222 doses.

Notes on this clone: What it recognizes is unknown.

Repertoires were generated with immunoSEQ multiplex PCR, while TCRdb's copy carries only in-frame clones and drops some. The data hold more than 85,000 clones, with more than 75% observed a single time. The CDR3 sequence is 14 residues long. Germline CDR1 and CDR2: SQVTM and ANQGSEA. The V and J ends lost 5 bases and 6 bases, in that order; junction bases with no gene match: 5. The genes are TRBV29-1 and TRBJ2-2; TRBD2 matches 11 bases. This receptor was obtained from an adult who received the AZD1222 COVID-19 vaccine. Sequences were derived from peripheral blood, sampled 28 days after the second AZD1222 dose. DNA for the CDR3: TGCAGCGTTCTTAGCGGGAGGGCCGCCGGGGAGCTGTTTTTT. This encodes CSVLSGRAAGELFF.